What follows is one T cell receptor beta chain and its context. Its cognate antigen is unknown. This sample stems from a study of CD4 T cells in relation to SARS-CoV-2 and coronaviruses. CD4+ T cells from unexposed donors were obtained before the COVID-19 pandemic (2011-2018). Isolation of CD4+ T cells took place after approximately 11 days in culture. As cell numbers allowed, unexposed-donor CD4+ T cells faced SARS-CoV-2 S/N and four cold-coronavirus spikes. Produced via immunoSEQ multiplex PCR; TCRdb's table is partial and in-frame only. The sample lists some 27,000 clones, just under 75% occurring once. The sequencing input was CD4+ T cells from PBMCs, cultured in vitro. This receptor was taken from a human donor in good health.

The CDR3 DNA reads as TGCGCCAGCAGCCCCCTCCGGGGTAGCGGGAACAATGAGCAGTTCTTC. Its protein product is CASSPLRGSGNNEQFF. The genes are TRBV4-3 and TRBJ2-1; 8 bases are a match to TRBD2. Germline CDR1 and CDR2: LGHNA and YSLEER. Losses at the gene ends were 4 bases for V and 5 bases for J; bases not matched to a gene: 10. The CDR3 is 16 residues long.